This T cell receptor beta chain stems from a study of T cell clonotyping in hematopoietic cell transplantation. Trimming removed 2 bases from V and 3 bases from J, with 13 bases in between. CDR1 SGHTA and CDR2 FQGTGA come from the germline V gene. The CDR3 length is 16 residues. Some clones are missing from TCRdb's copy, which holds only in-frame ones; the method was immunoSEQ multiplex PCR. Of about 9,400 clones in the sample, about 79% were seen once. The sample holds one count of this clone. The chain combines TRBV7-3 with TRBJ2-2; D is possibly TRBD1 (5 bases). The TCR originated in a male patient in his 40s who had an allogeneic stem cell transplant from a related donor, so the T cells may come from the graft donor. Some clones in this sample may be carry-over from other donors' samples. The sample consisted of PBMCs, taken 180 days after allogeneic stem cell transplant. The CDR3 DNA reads TGTGCCAGCAGCTTACTCGGCAGGGTAGACACCGGGGAGCTGTTTTTT. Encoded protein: CASSLLGRVDTGELFF.